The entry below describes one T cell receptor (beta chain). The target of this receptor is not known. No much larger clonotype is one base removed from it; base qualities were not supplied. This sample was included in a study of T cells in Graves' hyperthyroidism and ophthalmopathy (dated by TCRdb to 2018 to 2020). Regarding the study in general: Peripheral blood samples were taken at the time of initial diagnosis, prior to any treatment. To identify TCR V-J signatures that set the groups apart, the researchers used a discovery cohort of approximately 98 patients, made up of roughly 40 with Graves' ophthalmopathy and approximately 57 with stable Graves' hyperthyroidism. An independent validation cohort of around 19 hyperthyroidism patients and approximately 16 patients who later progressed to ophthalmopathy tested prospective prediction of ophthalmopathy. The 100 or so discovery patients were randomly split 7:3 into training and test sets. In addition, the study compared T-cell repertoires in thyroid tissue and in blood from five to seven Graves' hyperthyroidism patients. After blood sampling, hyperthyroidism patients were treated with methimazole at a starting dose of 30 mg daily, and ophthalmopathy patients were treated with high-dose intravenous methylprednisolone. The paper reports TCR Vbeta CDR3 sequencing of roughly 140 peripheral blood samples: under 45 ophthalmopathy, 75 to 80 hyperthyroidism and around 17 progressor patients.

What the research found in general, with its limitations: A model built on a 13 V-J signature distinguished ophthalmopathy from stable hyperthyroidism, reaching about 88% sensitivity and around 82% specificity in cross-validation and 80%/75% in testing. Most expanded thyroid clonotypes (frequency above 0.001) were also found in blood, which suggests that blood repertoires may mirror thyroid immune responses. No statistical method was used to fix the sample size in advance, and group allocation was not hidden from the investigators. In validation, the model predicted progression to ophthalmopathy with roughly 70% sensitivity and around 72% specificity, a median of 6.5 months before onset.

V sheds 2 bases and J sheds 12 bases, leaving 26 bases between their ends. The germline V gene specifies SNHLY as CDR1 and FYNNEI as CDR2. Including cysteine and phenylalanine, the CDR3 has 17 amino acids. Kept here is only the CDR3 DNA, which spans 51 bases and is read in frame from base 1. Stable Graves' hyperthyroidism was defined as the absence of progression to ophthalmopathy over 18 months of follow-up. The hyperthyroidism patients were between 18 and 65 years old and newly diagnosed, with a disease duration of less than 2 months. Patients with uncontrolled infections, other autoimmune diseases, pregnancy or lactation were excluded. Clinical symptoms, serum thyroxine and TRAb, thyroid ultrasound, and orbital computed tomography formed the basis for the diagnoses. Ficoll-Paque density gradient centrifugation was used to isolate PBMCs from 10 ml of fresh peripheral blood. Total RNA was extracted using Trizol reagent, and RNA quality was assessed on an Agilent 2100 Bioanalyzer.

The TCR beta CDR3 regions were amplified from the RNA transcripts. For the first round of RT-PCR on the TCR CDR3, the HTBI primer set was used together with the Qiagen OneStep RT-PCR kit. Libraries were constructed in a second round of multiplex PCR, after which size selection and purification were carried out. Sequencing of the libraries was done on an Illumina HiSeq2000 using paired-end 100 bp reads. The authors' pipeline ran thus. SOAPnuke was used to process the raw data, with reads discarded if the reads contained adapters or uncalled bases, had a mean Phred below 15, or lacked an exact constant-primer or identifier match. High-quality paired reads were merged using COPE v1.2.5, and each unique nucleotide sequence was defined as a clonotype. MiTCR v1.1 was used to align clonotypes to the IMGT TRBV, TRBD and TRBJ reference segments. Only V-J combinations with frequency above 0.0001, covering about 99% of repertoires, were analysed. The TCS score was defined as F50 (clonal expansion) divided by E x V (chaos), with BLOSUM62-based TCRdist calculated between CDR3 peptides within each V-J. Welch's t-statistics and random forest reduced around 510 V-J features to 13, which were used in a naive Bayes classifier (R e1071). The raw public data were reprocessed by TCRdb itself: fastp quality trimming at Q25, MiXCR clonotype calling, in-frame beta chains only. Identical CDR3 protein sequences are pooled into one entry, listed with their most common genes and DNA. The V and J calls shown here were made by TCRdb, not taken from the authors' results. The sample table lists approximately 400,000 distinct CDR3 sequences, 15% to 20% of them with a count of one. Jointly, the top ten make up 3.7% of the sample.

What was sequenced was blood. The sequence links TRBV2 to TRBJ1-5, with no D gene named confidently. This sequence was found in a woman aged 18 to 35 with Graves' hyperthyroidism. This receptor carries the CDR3 CASSEYLELSPTRLQHF. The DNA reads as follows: TGTGCCAGCAGTGAATACTTGGAGTTAAGTCCTACTCGGCTCCAGCATTTT.